In its sample, the clone carrying this T cell receptor (beta chain) was seen many times. The antigen remains undetermined. The sample is drawn from a study of blood T cells in healthy people across ages. Study-wide findings and caveats: The study found TCR beta diversity correlated strongly with naive T cell percentage.

Combining a sample-barcoded 5' primer with a J-beta primer mix, a second PCR ran for roughly 6 to 11 cycles. The study obtained at least 3 million CDR3-containing paired-end reads from every sample. Each CDR3 protein is one row after TCRdb ran MiXCR on the 5' RACE reads. The sample records around 600,000 distinct CDR3 sequences, more than 45% being singletons. V was pared by 4 bases and J by 4 bases, with 6 bases between. CDR3 length equals 12 residues. The germline gives CDR1 SEHNR, CDR2 FQNEAQ (reference sequence). The chain uses TRBV7-9 and TRBJ2-3; D ambiguous. The TCR originated in an older man in good health. What was sequenced was blood. CDR3 nucleotide sequence: TGTGCCAGCAGCTCCCCGGCAGATACGCAGTATTTT. Encoded protein: CASSSPADTQYF.